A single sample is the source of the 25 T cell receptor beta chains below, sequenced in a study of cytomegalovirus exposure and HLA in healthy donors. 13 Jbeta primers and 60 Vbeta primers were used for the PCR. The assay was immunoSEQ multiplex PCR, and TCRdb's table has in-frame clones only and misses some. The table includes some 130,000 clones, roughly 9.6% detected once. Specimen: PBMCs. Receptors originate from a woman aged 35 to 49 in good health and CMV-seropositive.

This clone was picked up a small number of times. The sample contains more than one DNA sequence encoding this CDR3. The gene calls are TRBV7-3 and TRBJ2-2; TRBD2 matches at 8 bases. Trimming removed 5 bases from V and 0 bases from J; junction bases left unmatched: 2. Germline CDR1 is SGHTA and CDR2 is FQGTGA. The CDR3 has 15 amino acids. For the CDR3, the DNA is TGTGCCAGCAGCCCGGGGGGGTCGAACACCGGGGAGCTGTTTTTT. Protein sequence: CASSPGGSNTGELFF.

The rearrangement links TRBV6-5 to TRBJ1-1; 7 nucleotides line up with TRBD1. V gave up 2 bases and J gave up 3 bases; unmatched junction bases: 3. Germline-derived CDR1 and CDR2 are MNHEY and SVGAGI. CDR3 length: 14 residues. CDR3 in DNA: TGTGCCAGCAGTTACACAGGGGTGCACACTGAAGCTTTCTTT. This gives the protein CASSYTGVHTEAFF.

The CDR3 DNA sequence: TGTGCCAGCAGCTTGAGGGGTTTAAATTCTGGGGCCAACGTCCTGACTTTC. Protein sequence: CASSLRGLNSGANVLTF. V gene TRBV5-5 combines with J gene TRBJ2-6; TRBD1 is a possible D gene (5 bases). CDR3 length equals 17 residues. With 1 base removed from V and 1 base from J, the gap between germline ends came to 12 bases. Germline values: CDR1 SGHKS, CDR2 YYEKEE (reference sequence). Full variable domain (outside the CDR3, taken from reference TRBV5-5 and TRBJ2-6): DAGVTQSPTHLIKTRGQQVTLRCSPISGHKSVSWYQQVLGQGPQFIFQYYEKEERGRGNFPDRFSARQFPNYSSELNVNALLLGDSALYLCASSLRGLNSGANVLTFGAGSRLTVL.

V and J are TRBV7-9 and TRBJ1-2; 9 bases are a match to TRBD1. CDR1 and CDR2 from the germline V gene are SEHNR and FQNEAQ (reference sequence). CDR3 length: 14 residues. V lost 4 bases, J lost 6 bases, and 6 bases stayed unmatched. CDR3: CASSWGDREDGYTF. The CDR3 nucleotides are TGTGCCAGCAGCTGGGGGGACAGGGAGGATGGCTACACCTTC.

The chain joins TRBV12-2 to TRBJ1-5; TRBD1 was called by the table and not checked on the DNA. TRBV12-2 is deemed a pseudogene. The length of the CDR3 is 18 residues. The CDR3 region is CASRYRTGRDGSNQPQHF. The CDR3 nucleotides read TGTGCAAGTCGCTATCGGACAGGGAGGGATGGTAGCAATCAGCCCCAGCATTTT.

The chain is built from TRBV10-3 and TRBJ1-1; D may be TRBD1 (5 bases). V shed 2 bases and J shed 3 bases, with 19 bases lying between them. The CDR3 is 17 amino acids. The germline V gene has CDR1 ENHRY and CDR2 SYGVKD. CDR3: CAISEPAAAGRDTEAFF. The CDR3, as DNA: TGTGCCATCAGTGAGCCGGCGGCGGCAGGGAGGGACACTGAAGCTTTCTTT.

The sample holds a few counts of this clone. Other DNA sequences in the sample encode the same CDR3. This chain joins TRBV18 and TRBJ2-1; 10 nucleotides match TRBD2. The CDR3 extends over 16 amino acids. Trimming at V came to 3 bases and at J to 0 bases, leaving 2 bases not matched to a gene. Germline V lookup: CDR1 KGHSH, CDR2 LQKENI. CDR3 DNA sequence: TGTGCCAGCTCACCGCCTAGCGGGGGCTCCTACAATGAGCAGTTCTTC. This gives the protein CASSPPSGGSYNEQFF.

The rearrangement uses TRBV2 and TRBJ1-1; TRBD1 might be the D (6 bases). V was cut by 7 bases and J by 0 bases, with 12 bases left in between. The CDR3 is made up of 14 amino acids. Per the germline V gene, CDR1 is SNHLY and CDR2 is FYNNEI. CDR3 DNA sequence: TGTGCCAGCAAAGACAGGTTATTGAACACTGAAGCTTTCTTT. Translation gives CASKDRLLNTEAFF.

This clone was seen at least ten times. CDR3 region: CASSLGLSREQYF. The CDR3 bases are TGTGCCAGCTCCCTTGGACTTAGTCGGGAGCAGTACTTC. This chain links TRBV18 with TRBJ2-7; weak D call: TRBD2 (5 bases). Looked up from germline, CDR1 is KGHSH and CDR2 is LQKENI. Between the trimmed V and J ends, which lost 6 bases and 7 bases, there was a span of 16 bases. There are 13 residues in the CDR3.

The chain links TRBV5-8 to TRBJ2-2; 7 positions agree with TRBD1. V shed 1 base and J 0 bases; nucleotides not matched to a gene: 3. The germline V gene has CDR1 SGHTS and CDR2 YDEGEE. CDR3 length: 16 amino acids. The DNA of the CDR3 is TGTGCCAGCAGCTTGTCGGGACAGCCGAACACCGGGGAGCTGTTTTTT. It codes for CASSLSGQPNTGELFF. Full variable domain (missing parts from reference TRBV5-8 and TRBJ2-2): EAGVTQSPTHLIKTRGQQATLRCSPISGHTSVYWYQQALGLGLQFLLWYDEGEERNRGNFPPRFSGRQFPNYSSELNVNALELEDSALYLCASSLSGQPNTGELFFGEGSRLTVL.

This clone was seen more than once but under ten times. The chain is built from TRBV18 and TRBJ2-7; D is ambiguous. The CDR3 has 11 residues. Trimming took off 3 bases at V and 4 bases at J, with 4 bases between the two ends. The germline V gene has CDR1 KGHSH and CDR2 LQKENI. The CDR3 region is CASSPQYEQYF. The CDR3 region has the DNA TGTGCCAGCTCACCCCAATACGAGCAGTACTTC.

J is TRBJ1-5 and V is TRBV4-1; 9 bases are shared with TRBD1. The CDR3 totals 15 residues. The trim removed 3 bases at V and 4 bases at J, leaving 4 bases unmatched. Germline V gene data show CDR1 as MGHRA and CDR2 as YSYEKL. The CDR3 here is CASSHRQGGNQPQHF. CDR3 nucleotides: TGCGCCAGCAGCCATAGACAGGGGGGAAATCAGCCCCAGCATTTT.

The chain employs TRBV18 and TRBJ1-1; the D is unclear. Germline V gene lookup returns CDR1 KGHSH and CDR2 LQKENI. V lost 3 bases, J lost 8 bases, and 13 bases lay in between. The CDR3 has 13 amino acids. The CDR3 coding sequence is TGTGCCAGCTCACCTGAGGCTACACAAGAAGCTTTCTTT. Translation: CASSPEATQEAFF.

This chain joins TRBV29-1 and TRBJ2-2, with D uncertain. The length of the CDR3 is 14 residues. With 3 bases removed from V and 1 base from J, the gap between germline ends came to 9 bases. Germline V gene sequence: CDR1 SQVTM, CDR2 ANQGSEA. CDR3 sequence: CSVEGQENTGELFF. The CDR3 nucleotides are TGCAGCGTTGAGGGTCAGGAGAACACCGGGGAGCTGTTTTTT.

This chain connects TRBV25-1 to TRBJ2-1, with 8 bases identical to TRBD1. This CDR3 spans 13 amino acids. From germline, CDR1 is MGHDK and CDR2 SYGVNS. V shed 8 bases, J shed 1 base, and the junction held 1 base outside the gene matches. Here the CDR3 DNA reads TGTGCCAGCCAGGGGGCTTCCTACAATGAGCAGTTCTTC. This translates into CASQGASYNEQFF. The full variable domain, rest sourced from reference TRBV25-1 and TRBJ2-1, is EADIYQTPRYLVIGTGKKITLECSQTMGHDKMYWYQQDPGMELHLIHYSYGVNSTEKGDLSSESTVSRIRTEHFPLTLESARPSHTSQYLCASQGASYNEQFFGPGTRLTVL.

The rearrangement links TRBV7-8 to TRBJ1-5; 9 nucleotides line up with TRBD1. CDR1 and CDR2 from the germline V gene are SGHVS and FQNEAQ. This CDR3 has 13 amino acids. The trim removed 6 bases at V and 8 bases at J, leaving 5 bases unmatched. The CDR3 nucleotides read TGTGCCAGCAGTCGGGACAGGGTGGAGCCCCAGCATTTT. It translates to CASSRDRVEPQHF.

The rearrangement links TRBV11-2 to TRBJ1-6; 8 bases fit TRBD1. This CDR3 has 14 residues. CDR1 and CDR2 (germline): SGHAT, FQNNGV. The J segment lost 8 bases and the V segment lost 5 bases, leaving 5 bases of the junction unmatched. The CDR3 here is CASSPGQVYSPLHF. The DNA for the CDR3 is TGTGCCAGCAGCCCGGGACAGGTTTATTCACCCCTCCACTTT.

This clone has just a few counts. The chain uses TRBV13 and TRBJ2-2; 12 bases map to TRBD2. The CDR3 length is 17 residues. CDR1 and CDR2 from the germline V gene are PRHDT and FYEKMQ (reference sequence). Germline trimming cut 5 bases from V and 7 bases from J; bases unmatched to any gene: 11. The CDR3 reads CASSPTLAGGASGELFF. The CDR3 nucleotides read TGTGCCAGCAGCCCTACCCTAGCGGGGGGGGCGAGCGGGGAGCTGTTTTTT.

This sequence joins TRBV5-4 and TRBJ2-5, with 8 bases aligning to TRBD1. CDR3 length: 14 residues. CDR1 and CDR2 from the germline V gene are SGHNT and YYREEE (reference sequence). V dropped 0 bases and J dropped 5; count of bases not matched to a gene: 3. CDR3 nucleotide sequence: TGTGCCAGCAGCTTGGAACAGGGGGTTGAGACCCAGTACTTC. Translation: CASSLEQGVETQYF. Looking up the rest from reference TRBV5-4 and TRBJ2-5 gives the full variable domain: ETGVTQSPTHLIKTRGQQVTLRCSSQSGHNTVSWYQQALGQGPQFIFQYYREEENGRGNFPPRFSGLQFPNYSSELNVNALELDDSALYLCASSLEQGVETQYFGPGTRLLVL.

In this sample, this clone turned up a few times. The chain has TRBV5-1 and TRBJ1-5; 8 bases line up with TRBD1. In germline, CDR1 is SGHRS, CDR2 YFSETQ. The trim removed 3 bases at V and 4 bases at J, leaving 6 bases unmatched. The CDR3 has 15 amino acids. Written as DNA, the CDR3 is TGCGCCAGCAGCTATGGGACAGGATGGAATCAGCCCCAGCATTTT. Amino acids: CASSYGTGWNQPQHF. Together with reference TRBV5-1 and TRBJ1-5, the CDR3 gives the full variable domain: KAGVTQTPRYLIKTRGQQVTLSCSPISGHRSVSWYQQTPGQGLQFLFEYFSETQRNKGNFPGRFSGRQFSNSRSEMNVSTLELGDSALYLCASSYGTGWNQPQHFGDGTRLSIL.

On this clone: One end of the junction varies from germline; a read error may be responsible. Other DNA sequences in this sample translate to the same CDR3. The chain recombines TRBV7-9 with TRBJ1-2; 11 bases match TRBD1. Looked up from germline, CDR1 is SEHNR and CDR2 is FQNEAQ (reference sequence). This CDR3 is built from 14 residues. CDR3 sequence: CASSITGTGGGYTF. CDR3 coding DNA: TGTGCTAGCAGCATTACCGGGACAGGGGGTGGCTACACCTTC.

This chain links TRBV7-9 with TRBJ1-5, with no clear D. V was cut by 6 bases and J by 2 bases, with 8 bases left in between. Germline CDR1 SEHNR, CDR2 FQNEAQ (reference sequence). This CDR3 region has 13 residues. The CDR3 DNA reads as TGTGCCAGCAGTCAATCGGGCAATCAGCCCCAGCATTTT. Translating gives CASSQSGNQPQHF.

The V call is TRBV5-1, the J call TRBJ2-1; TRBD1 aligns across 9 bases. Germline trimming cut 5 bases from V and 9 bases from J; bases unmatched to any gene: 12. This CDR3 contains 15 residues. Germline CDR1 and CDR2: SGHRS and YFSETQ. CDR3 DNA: TGCGCCAGCAGTTTTTTCCCGGGACAGGGAAGTGAGCAGTTCTTC. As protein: CASSFFPGQGSEQFF.

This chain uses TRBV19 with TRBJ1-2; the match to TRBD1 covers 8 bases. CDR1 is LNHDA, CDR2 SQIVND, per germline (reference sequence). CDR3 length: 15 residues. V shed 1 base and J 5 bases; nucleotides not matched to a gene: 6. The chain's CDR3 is CASSIAGGSSYGYTF. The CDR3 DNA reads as TGTGCCAGTAGTATAGCAGGGGGCTCTAGTTATGGCTACACCTTC.

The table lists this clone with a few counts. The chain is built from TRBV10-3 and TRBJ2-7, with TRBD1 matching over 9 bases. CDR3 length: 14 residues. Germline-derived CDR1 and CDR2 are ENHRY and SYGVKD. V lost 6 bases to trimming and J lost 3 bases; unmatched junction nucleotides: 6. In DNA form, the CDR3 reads TGTGCCATCAGGTGGGACAGGGCCAACTACGAGCAGTACTTC. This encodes CAIRWDRANYEQYF.